This TCR beta chain originates from a study of T cell repertoires in cytomegalovirus infection. Study summary: HLA-B-restricted CMV epitopes that are well studied were used alongside recently identified HLA-C-restricted ones. An indication of both CMV infection and matching HLA type came from public TCR beta signatures. Study findings and constraints: There were HLA-C-restricted CMV-specific TCR beta clonotypes dominating the ex vivo response.

This clonotype was recorded a few times. Its antigen is unknown. MiXCR, applied by TCRdb to the reads, yields one record per CDR3 protein. The table records around 300,000 distinct CDR3 sequences, about 25% of them present only once. Germline V gene sequence: CDR1 SQVTM, CDR2 ANQGSEA. Deletions cut 2 bases from V and 6 bases from J, with 7 bases between. The CDR3 extends over 11 amino acids. Material: cultured PBMCs, obtained from culture after CMV antigen stimulation. This receptor was taken from a human donor in good health (CMV status not recorded). Some clones in this sample may be carry-over from other donors' samples. V is TRBV29-1 and J is TRBJ1-2; D uncertain. For the CDR3, the DNA is TGCAGCGTTGAAATCGGCCATGGCTACACCTTC. Translating gives CSVEIGHGYTF. The whole variable domain, filled in from reference TRBV29-1 and TRBJ1-2, reads SAVISQKPSRDICQRGTSLTIQCQVDSQVTMMFWYRQQPGQSLTLIATANQGSEATYESGFVIDKFPISRPNLTFSTLTVSNMSPEDSSIYLCSVEIGHGYTFGSGTRLTVV.